Following are 25 T cell receptor beta chains from one sample sequenced in a study of CD4+ T cells in melanoma. Clones were read by immunoSEQ multiplex PCR, and TCRdb kept only the in-frame ones, dropping some. This table has more than 12,000 clones, approximately 62% appearing once. Sequenced: cells from a culture (not recorded whether cultured in vitro). The receptors come from a human donor with melanoma.

J is TRBJ2-1 and V is TRBV7-8, with 10 bases identical to TRBD2. V lost 1 base to trimming and J lost 9 bases; unmatched junction nucleotides: 12. This CDR3 has 17 amino acids. The germline V gene has CDR1 SGHVS and CDR2 FQNEAQ. The CDR3 sequence is CASSLVQRGGRSTEQFF. CDR3 nucleotide sequence: TGTGCCAGCAGCTTAGTGCAGCGGGGGGGCCGATCAACTGAGCAGTTCTTC.

The chain employs TRBV11-2 and TRBJ1-1, with D possibly TRBD1 on 5 matching bases. This CDR3 spans 14 amino acids. Trimming took 5 bases from V and 8 from J, leaving 18 bases between them. CDR1 and CDR2 (germline): SGHAT, FQNNGV. The DNA of the CDR3 is TGTGCCAGCAGCCCCCGGGATCGGACACCCGAAGCTTTCTTT. It encodes CASSPRDRTPEAFF.

This chain links TRBV5-5 with TRBJ1-1; no clear D. Deletions cut 4 bases from V and 1 base from J, with 14 bases between. The CDR3 contains 15 residues. Germline V gene lookup returns CDR1 SGHKS and CDR2 YYEKEE (reference sequence). The CDR3 protein is CASSLPSWWNTEAFF. The CDR3 nucleotides read TGTGCCAGCAGCCTTCCCTCCTGGTGGAACACTGAAGCTTTCTTT.

DNA for the CDR3: TGTGCCAGCAGCGTAGGGCTAGTATCCTACAATGAGCAGTTCTTC. Its protein is CASSVGLVSYNEQFF. This rearrangement joins TRBV9 to TRBJ2-1; D unresolved. V lost 0 bases and J 1 base, leaving 8 bases between the germline ends. Germline CDR1 reads SGDLS; CDR2 reads YYNGEE. The CDR3 has 15 residues.

The chain uses TRBV4-2 and TRBJ1-1; D uncertain. CDR3 length: 15 residues. CDR1 and CDR2 (germline): LGHNA, YNFKEQ. The V end was cut by 1 base, the J end by 8 bases, with 17 bases between. The CDR3 here is CASSQVLSAISEAFF. The CDR3 DNA follows: TGTGCCAGCAGCCAAGTCTTGTCTGCTATCTCCGAAGCTTTCTTT.

The rearrangement uses TRBV7-8 and TRBJ1-3; 7 positions agree with TRBD1. Germline assignment: CDR1 SGHVS and CDR2 FQNEAQ. V shed 3 bases, J shed 5 bases, and the junction held 7 bases outside the gene matches. This CDR3 has 15 amino acids. The CDR3 protein is CASSFQTGQRNTIYF. The DNA of the CDR3 is TGTGCCAGCAGCTTTCAGACAGGGCAAAGAAACACCATATATTTT. Combining the CDR3 with reference TRBV7-8 and TRBJ1-3 gives the whole variable domain GAGVSQSPRYKVAKRGQDVALRCDPISGHVSLFWYQQALGQGPEFLTYFQNEAQLDKSGLPSDRFFAERPEGSVSTLKIQRTQQEDSAVYLCASSFQTGQRNTIYFGEGSWLTVV.

This clone rates as large. The chain employs TRBV5-8 and TRBJ1-6, with a tentative D call TRBD1 (6 bases). V was cut by 0 bases and J by 14 bases, with 18 bases left in between. This CDR3 is 15 amino acids long. Per germline, CDR1 SGHTS and CDR2 YDEGEE. The CDR3 bases are TGTGCCAGCAGCTTGGAGGACAGTCGGCATGGGGCCCTCCACTTT. This encodes CASSLEDSRHGALHF.

This clone was counted between two and nine times. The rearrangement joins TRBV2 to TRBJ1-1; D may be TRBD1 (5 bases). The CDR3 length is 13 residues. Trimming pared 8 bases from V and 6 bases from J, leaving 16 bases between. Germline CDR1 reads SNHLY; CDR2 reads FYNNEI. DNA of the CDR3: TGTGCCAGCGATGAGCTGATGGGGGCTGAAGCTTTCTTT. Its protein product is CASDELMGAEAFF. The variable domain in full, completed from reference TRBV2 and TRBJ1-1, reads EPEVTQTPSHQVTQMGQEVILRCVPISNHLYFYWYRQILGQKVEFLVSFYNNEISEKSEIFDDQFSVERPDGSNFTLKIRSTKLEDSAMYFCASDELMGAEAFFGQGTRLTVV.

This chain links TRBV6-5 with TRBJ1-6; D ambiguous. The V end lost 10 bases, the J end lost 7 bases, and 17 bases lay between the germline ends. Per the germline V gene, CDR1 is MNHEY and CDR2 is SVGAGI. The CDR3 totals 14 residues. The CDR3 spells CATGFSGRNSPLHF. In DNA, the CDR3 is TGTGCCACTGGATTTTCGGGCCGCAATTCACCCCTCCACTTT.

This clone was seen a few times. CDR3 nucleotide sequence: TGCAGCGTTTCAAATCCCGAGGGGGCTGGCTACACCTTC. Translating gives CSVSNPEGAGYTF. The chain joins TRBV29-1 to TRBJ1-2; 7 bases fit TRBD1. J lost 7 bases, V lost 5 bases, and 10 bases had no gene match. From germline, CDR1 is SQVTM and CDR2 ANQGSEA. The CDR3 consists of 13 residues.

This clone was seen only a few times. The V call is TRBV5-4, the J call TRBJ2-2, with D uncertain. Between the trimmed V and J ends, which lost 6 bases and 2 bases, there was a span of 8 bases. Per the germline V gene, CDR1 is SGHNT and CDR2 is YYREEE (reference sequence). The CDR3 is 13 amino acids. CDR3 in amino acids: CASNSRNTGELFF. Written as DNA, the CDR3 is TGTGCCAGCAACTCCCGAAACACCGGGGAGCTGTTTTTT. Variable domain in full (rest from reference TRBV5-4 and TRBJ2-2): ETGVTQSPTHLIKTRGQQVTLRCSSQSGHNTVSWYQQALGQGPQFIFQYYREEENGRGNFPPRFSGLQFPNYSSELNVNALELDDSALYLCASNSRNTGELFFGEGSRLTVL.

The chain is built from TRBV29-1 and TRBJ1-2; D is unclear. The CDR3 is 12 amino acids. V lost 3 bases and J 7 bases, leaving 12 bases between the germline ends. Germline assignment: CDR1 SQVTM and CDR2 ANQGSEA. CDR3 nucleotide sequence: TGCAGCGTTGATAAGGGAGACTGTGGCTACACCTTC. Its translation is CSVDKGDCGYTF.

J is TRBJ1-6 and V is TRBV6-1; D is undetermined. Germline V gene sequence: CDR1 MNHNS, CDR2 SASEGT. Trimming cost V 10 bases and J 5 bases, with 12 bases left between them. This CDR3 has 13 residues. The CDR3 protein is CATLRVNNSPLHF. CDR3 bases: TGTGCCACCCTGAGAGTAAATAATTCACCCCTCCACTTT.

The CDR3 region is CASSAEGQGTTEAFF. CDR3 bases: TGTGCCAGCAGTGCTGAGGGACAGGGCACCACTGAAGCTTTCTTT. This chain links TRBV6-5 with TRBJ1-1; TRBD1 aligns across 9 bases. From germline, CDR1 is MNHEY and CDR2 SVGAGI. There are 15 residues in the CDR3. The ends lost 5 bases at V and 4 bases at J; junction bases unmatched: 8.

In its sample, this clone was seen once. The chain has TRBV5-8 and TRBJ1-2, with D perhaps TRBD1 (6 bases). Germline CDR1 SGHTS, CDR2 YDEGEE. V was trimmed by 1 base and J by 8 bases, leaving 18 bases between them. The CDR3 totals 15 residues. The DNA of the CDR3 is TGTGCCAGCAGCTTGTTACATGGCAGGGGCCGCGGCTACACCTTC. Translating it yields CASSLLHGRGRGYTF. Filled out from reference TRBV5-8 and TRBJ1-2, the complete variable domain reads EAGVTQSPTHLIKTRGQQATLRCSPISGHTSVYWYQQALGLGLQFLLWYDEGEERNRGNFPPRFSGRQFPNYSSELNVNALELEDSALYLCASSLLHGRGRGYTFGSGTRLTVV.

The chain links TRBV5-5 to TRBJ2-3; TRBD2 matches 7 bases. Germline CDR1 reads SGHKS; CDR2 reads YYEKEE (reference sequence). The CDR3 contains 16 residues. V lost 1 base, J lost 6 bases, and 11 bases stayed unmatched. In nucleotides, the CDR3 is TGTGCCAGCAGCTTGACAGTCGGGGGGTTTCAGGATACGCAGTATTTT. This codes for CASSLTVGGFQDTQYF.

The chain recombines TRBV4-2 with TRBJ2-5; TRBD2 aligns across 12 bases. The CDR3 loop spans 16 amino acids. Germline CDR1 is LGHNA and CDR2 is YNFKEQ. With 1 base clipped from V and 4 bases from J, the junction kept 4 bases outside the gene matches. This chain's CDR3 is CASSQVPTSGGETQYF. The CDR3 nucleotides are TGTGCCAGCAGCCAAGTCCCGACTAGCGGGGGAGAGACCCAGTACTTC.

The V call is TRBV5-1, the J call TRBJ1-2; 8 bases line up with TRBD1. After removal of 3 bases from V and 6 bases from J, the junction contained 7 bases not matched to a gene. The CDR3 totals 14 residues. Germline lookup yields CDR1 SGHRS and CDR2 YFSETQ. The CDR3 nucleotides are TGCGCCAGCAGCTGGACGACAGGGGAGGATGGCTACACCTTC. Translating gives CASSWTTGEDGYTF.

The J gene is TRBJ1-1, the V gene TRBV18; D might be TRBD1 (5 bases). Germline CDR1 and CDR2: KGHSH and LQKENI. CDR3 length: 13 amino acids. The germline V and J ends were trimmed by 0 bases and 6 bases, with 8 bases remaining between them. As DNA, the CDR3 is TGTGCCAGCTCACCACCGGGGCTCCCTGAAGCTTTCTTT. This encodes CASSPPGLPEAFF.

The rearrangement joins TRBV9 to TRBJ2-2; D is unresolved. CDR3 length: 12 residues. Trimming removed 2 bases at V and 5 bases at J, with 4 bases between. Germline values: CDR1 SGDLS, CDR2 YYNGEE. CDR3 region: CASSVRTGELFF. The CDR3 nucleotides are TGTGCCAGCAGCGTGCGGACCGGGGAGCTGTTTTTT.

The chain is built from TRBV27 and TRBJ2-5; D remains ambiguous. The CDR3 runs 16 residues. V lost 3 bases to trimming and J lost 9 bases, with 23 bases between them. CDR1 and CDR2 from the germline V gene are MNHEY and SMNVEV (reference sequence). DNA for the CDR3: TGTGCCAGCAGTTTTCACTCGAGCCAGGCTAAGAGACCCCAGTACTTC. Translating it yields CASSFHSSQAKRPQYF.

This chain links TRBV7-8 with TRBJ1-5; no clear D gene. In germline, CDR1 is SGHVS, CDR2 FQNEAQ. V shed 5 bases and J shed 7 bases, with 15 bases lying between them. This CDR3 region has 14 residues. This CDR3 is CASSPRALWQPQHF. In DNA form, the CDR3 reads TGTGCCAGCAGCCCAAGGGCGCTCTGGCAGCCCCAGCATTTT.

CDR3 nucleotide sequence: TGTGCCAGCAGCCAAGGACTCCGGACAGAGGTGAGCACTGAAGCTTTCTTT. As protein: CASSQGLRTEVSTEAFF. The V gene is TRBV4-2, the J gene TRBJ1-1; tentative D call: TRBD1 (6 bases). The germline V gene has CDR1 LGHNA and CDR2 YNFKEQ. This CDR3 contains 17 residues. Trimming took off 1 base at V and 4 bases at J, with 19 bases between the two ends.

This clone is categorized as medium-sized. The chain combines TRBV7-9 with TRBJ1-4, with D tentatively TRBD1 (5 bases). CDR3 length: 14 amino acids. Germline-derived CDR1 and CDR2 are SEHNR and FQNEAQ (reference sequence). V lost 6 bases and J 1 base, leaving 9 bases between the germline ends. The CDR3 nucleotides read TGTGCCAGCAGTCCTGGACAAACTAATGAAAAACTGTTTTTT. Its translation: CASSPGQTNEKLFF.

The V call is TRBV6-5, the J call TRBJ1-1; D is possibly TRBD1 (5 bases). Germline-derived CDR1 and CDR2 are MNHEY and SVGAGI. V gave up 5 bases and J gave up 5 bases, with 15 bases separating them. The CDR3 consists of 14 residues. The CDR3 here is CASSGAGGWTEAFF. DNA for the CDR3: TGTGCCAGCAGTGGGGCCGGGGGATGGACTGAAGCTTTCTTT.